One and the same sample provided the 19 T cell receptor beta chains below, sequenced in a study of cytomegalovirus exposure and HLA in healthy donors. The PCR was carried out with 60 Vbeta primers and 13 Jbeta primers. The protocol was immunoSEQ multiplex PCR, while the TCRdb copy is restricted to in-frame clones and leaves out a portion. Altogether 100,000 to 150,000 clones are present, about four fifths being singletons, with the ten largest covering approximately 3.5%. Sequencing was performed on PBMCs. These receptors all stem from a woman in her thirties or forties in good health and CMV-seropositive.

V usage is TRBV13 and J usage is TRBJ1-3; D call uncertain. The germline V and J ends were trimmed by 3 bases and 0 bases, with 6 bases remaining between them. Germline CDR1 is PRHDT and CDR2 is FYEKMQ (reference sequence). The length of the CDR3 is 14 residues. This CDR3 reads CASSFRSSGNTIYF. In nucleotides, the CDR3 is TGTGCCAGCAGCTTTAGGAGCTCTGGAAACACCATATATTTT.

The CDR3 loop reads CASSGTGRTDTQYF. Written as DNA, the CDR3 is TGTGCCAGCAGCGGGACAGGGAGGACAGATACGCAGTATTTT. This chain joins TRBV28 and TRBJ2-3; 9 bases agree with TRBD1. V shed 6 bases and J 3 bases; nucleotides not matched to a gene: 4. The CDR3 covers 14 residues. Germline CDR1 MDHEN, CDR2 SYDVKM.

This chain links TRBV18 with TRBJ2-7; D may be TRBD2 (7 bases). The CDR3 length is 16 residues. The V end lost 8 bases, the J end lost 3 bases, and 23 bases lay between the germline ends. CDR1 KGHSH and CDR2 LQKENI come from the germline V gene. The CDR3 DNA follows: TGTGCCAGCGCTACTTGGGAGGGAGGGGACAACTACGAGCAGTACTTC. Its protein product is CASATWEGGDNYEQYF.

This clone was counted between two and nine times. This sequence joins TRBV30 and TRBJ2-7; 7 bases map to TRBD2. This CDR3 is built from 14 residues. Germline V gene lookup returns CDR1 GTSNPN and CDR2 SVGIG (reference sequence). The junction had 9 bases not matched to a gene; V was cut back by 3 bases and J by 4 bases. DNA of the CDR3: TGTGCCTGGAGGTCCGGGGGGTATCCTTACGAGCAGTACTTC. It specifies CAWRSGGYPYEQYF. The whole variable domain, remainder taken from reference TRBV30 and TRBJ2-7, is SQTIHQWPATLVQPVGSPLSLECTVEGTSNPNLYWYRQAAGRGLQLLFYSVGIGQISSEVPQNLSASRPQDRQFILSSKKLLLSDSGFYLCAWRSGGYPYEQYFGPGTRLTVT.

This clone was counted only a few times. The chain joins TRBV6-5 to TRBJ2-5; no firm D call. The assigned J gene may be wrong: the sequence end matches TRBJ2-7 better. The CDR3 consists of 12 residues. Germline V lookup: CDR1 MNHEY, CDR2 SVGAGI. CDR3 loop: CASSPTAHEQYF. The CDR3 DNA is TGTGCCAGCAGCCCTACTGCTCACGAGCAGTACTTC.

This clone was recorded a few times. The rearrangement joins TRBV7-9 to TRBJ1-2, with D possibly TRBD1 on 6 matching bases. V was clipped by 8 bases and J by 1 base, with 17 bases between them. Germline CDR1 and CDR2: SEHNR and FQNEAQ (reference sequence). This CDR3 has 15 amino acids. This chain's CDR3 is CASEVGGARNYGYTF. CDR3 nucleotides: TGTGCCAGCGAGGTAGGGGGGGCGCGTAACTATGGCTACACCTTC.

DNA of the CDR3: TGCGCCAGCAGCGCAAATACTGAGGGAACGCGGGGCTACACCTTC. It is translated as CASSANTEGTRGYTF. The chain has TRBV5-1 and TRBJ1-2; D not resolved. The CDR3 has 15 amino acids. The germline V gene encodes CDR1 SGHRS and CDR2 YFSETQ. V dropped 4 bases and J dropped 8 bases, with 21 bases sitting between them.

Concerning this clone: A junction end diverges from the germline sequence, so it may reflect a read error. The V call is TRBV7-9, the J call TRBJ1-5, with no clear D. From germline, CDR1 is SEHNR and CDR2 FQNEAQ (reference sequence). There are 12 residues in the CDR3. CDR3 amino acids: CSSSPRGQPQHF. DNA of the CDR3: TGTTCCAGCAGCCCCCGGGGTCAGCCCCAGCATTTT.

The V and J genes are TRBV7-2 and TRBJ2-3, with 8 positions matching TRBD1. In germline, CDR1 is SGHTA, CDR2 FQGNSA. This CDR3 is 15 amino acids long. Trimming at V came to 3 bases and at J to 0 bases, leaving 2 bases not matched to a gene. The CDR3 region is CASSLGQASTDTQYF. The CDR3 bases are TGTGCCAGCAGCTTGGGACAGGCTAGCACAGATACGCAGTATTTT.

The V and J genes are TRBV5-1 and TRBJ2-3; TRBD1 might be the D (5 bases). The V gene lost 5 bases and the J gene lost 4 bases, with 11 bases spanning the gap. The CDR3 length is 13 residues. The germline V gene has CDR1 SGHRS and CDR2 YFSETQ. CDR3 nucleotides: TGCGCCAGCAGTCTAAGGGGATCAGATACGCAGTATTTT. Its protein product is CASSLRGSDTQYF.

The CDR3 loop is CASSASRDRDVGHEQYF. As DNA, the CDR3 is TGTGCCAGCAGCGCTAGCCGGGACAGGGATGTAGGACACGAGCAGTACTTC. The chain couples TRBV9 to TRBJ2-7; TRBD1 agrees at 9 bases. This CDR3 comprises 17 residues. CDR1 is SGDLS and CDR2 is YYNGEE in the germline V gene. J gave up 5 bases and V 3 bases, and 15 bases lay outside the gene matches.

The J gene is TRBJ1-4, the V gene TRBV29-1, with 8 bases that match TRBD1. Germline lookup yields CDR1 SQVTM and CDR2 ANQGSEA. V was clipped by 7 bases and J by 0 bases; unmatched bases: 13. CDR3 length equals 17 residues. CDR3 DNA sequence: TGCAGCGCCAGACAGGGGAAGGGAGGTTCAACTAATGAAAAACTGTTTTTT. Protein sequence: CSARQGKGGSTNEKLFF.

The rearrangement links TRBV6-5 to TRBJ2-3; D gene ambiguous. The CDR3 consists of 11 residues. The V and J ends lost 10 bases and 6 bases respectively, with 11 bases between them. Germline CDR1 MNHEY, CDR2 SVGAGI. In DNA form, the CDR3 reads TGTGCCACACAAGTGAAGGATACGCAGTATTTT. This encodes CATQVKDTQYF.

The chain has TRBV6-6 and TRBJ1-1, with 11 bases matching TRBD1. V lost 1 base and J lost 8; bases outside the gene matches: 3. The CDR3 consists of 14 residues. CDR1 MNHNY and CDR2 SVGAGI come from the germline V gene (reference sequence). CDR3 in DNA: TGTGCCAGCAGTTACTTAGGACAGGGGGCCGAAGCTTTCTTT. Translating gives CASSYLGQGAEAFF.

V usage is TRBV7-3 and J usage is TRBJ2-7; D is perhaps TRBD1 (6 bases). The CDR3 spans 16 residues. V lost 1 base and J lost 3, with 16 bases in between. From germline, CDR1 is SGHTA and CDR2 FQGTGA. The CDR3 region has the DNA TGTGCCAGCAGCTTAAGGCCACCGACAGGAGACTACGAGCAGTACTTC. Its translation: CASSLRPPTGDYEQYF.

This chain uses TRBV2 with TRBJ2-1, with TRBD2 matching 9 bases. Trimming took 3 bases from V and 9 from J; bases not matched to a gene: 15. Germline assignment: CDR1 SNHLY and CDR2 FYNNEI. This CDR3 is built from 17 residues. This CDR3 reads CASSEPTGTSTSGEQFF. CDR3 nucleotide sequence: TGTGCCAGCAGTGAGCCCACCGGGACTAGCACTAGCGGTGAGCAGTTCTTC.

V is TRBV9 and J is TRBJ2-3; D gene uncertain. The germline V gene encodes CDR1 SGDLS and CDR2 YYNGEE. Trimming left V 0 bases short and J 0 bases short, with 11 bases between. The CDR3 totals 16 residues. The DNA of the CDR3 is TGTGCCAGCAGCGTAGGCGGAAGAACGAGCACAGATACGCAGTATTTT. Amino acids: CASSVGGRTSTDTQYF.

The rearrangement joins TRBV5-1 to TRBJ2-7, with D maybe TRBD2 (6 bases). V was cut by 4 bases and J by 6 bases, with 26 bases left in between. There are 17 residues in the CDR3. The germline V gene encodes CDR1 SGHRS and CDR2 YFSETQ. The CDR3 loop is CASSPGGVLAGKSEQYF. CDR3 DNA sequence: TGCGCCAGCAGCCCAGGTGGAGTCTTGGCGGGAAAAAGCGAGCAGTACTTC.

This rearrangement joins TRBV19 to TRBJ2-1, with 7 bases aligning to TRBD2. The germline V gene has CDR1 LNHDA and CDR2 SQIVND (reference sequence). Trimming took 4 bases from V and 6 from J; bases not matched to a gene: 3. The CDR3 has 13 amino acids. CDR3 loop: CASSKGLINEQFF. In nucleotides, the CDR3 is TGTGCCAGTAGTAAGGGACTAATCAATGAGCAGTTCTTC. The entire variable domain, with the rest obtained from reference TRBV19 and TRBJ2-1, is as follows: DGGITQSPKYLFRKEGQNVTLSCEQNLNHDAMYWYRQDPGQGLRLIYYSQIVNDFQKGDIAEGYSVSREKKESFPLTVTSAQKNPTAFYLCASSKGLINEQFFGPGTRLTVL.